The 31 T cell receptor beta chains presented below share a single source sample, sequenced in a study of blood T cells in healthy people across ages. The second PCR ran about 6 to 12 cycles with a sample-barcoded 5' primer and J-beta primers. MiXCR, run by TCRdb on the 5' RACE reads, gives a single entry per CDR3 protein. The repertoire holds hundreds of thousands of distinct CDR3 sequences, with roughly 60% as singletons. What was sequenced was blood. The receptors originated from a man under 40 in good health.

This clonotype was seen only a few times. The genes are TRBV7-9 and TRBJ2-5; tentatively, D is TRBD2 (5 bases). V was shortened by 8 bases and J by 2 bases, with 9 bases between the two germline ends. Germline CDR1 SEHNR, CDR2 FQNEAQ (reference sequence). The CDR3 covers 12 residues. CDR3 sequence (DNA): TGTGCCAGCGAGGGCTCGCAAGAGACCCAGTACTTC. Its translation is CASEGSQETQYF.

The table lists this clonotype with a few counts. This chain joins TRBV20-1 and TRBJ1-2, with TRBD1 identical over 8 bases. Trimming cost V 3 bases and J 7 bases; bases outside gene matches: 10. Germline values: CDR1 DFQATT, CDR2 SNEGSKA (reference sequence). The CDR3 is made up of 14 amino acids. This CDR3 reads CSASAVQGDGGYTF. The CDR3 DNA reads as TGCAGTGCTAGCGCGGTACAGGGGGATGGTGGCTACACCTTC.

The rearrangement joins TRBV28 to TRBJ2-7, with TRBD1 identical over 8 bases. The CDR3 sequence is 15 residues long. J lost 1 base, V lost 5 bases, and 7 bases had no gene match. Germline V gives CDR1 MDHEN, CDR2 SYDVKM. CDR3 loop: CASSVTGVFSYEQYF. The CDR3 DNA reads TGTGCCAGCAGTGTGACAGGGGTGTTTTCCTACGAGCAGTACTTC.

This clonotype has only a few counts. The rearrangement links TRBV7-8 to TRBJ1-2; D gene unclear. This CDR3 region has 12 residues. Germline values: CDR1 SGHVS, CDR2 FQNEAQ. The germline V and J ends were trimmed by 1 base and 9 bases, with 9 bases remaining between them. The CDR3: CASSLDLSRYTF. CDR3 coding DNA: TGTGCCAGCAGCTTAGATTTGTCTCGCTACACCTTC. Full variable domain (outside the CDR3, taken from reference TRBV7-8 and TRBJ1-2): GAGVSQSPRYKVAKRGQDVALRCDPISGHVSLFWYQQALGQGPEFLTYFQNEAQLDKSGLPSDRFFAERPEGSVSTLKIQRTQQEDSAVYLCASSLDLSRYTFGSGTRLTVV.

A single count supports this clonotype. This sequence joins TRBV7-9 and TRBJ2-1, with unresolved D. The CDR3 runs to 12 residues. Trimming took off 5 bases at V and 10 bases at J, with 12 bases between the two ends. CDR1 and CDR2 (germline): SEHNR, FQNEAQ (reference sequence). As DNA, the CDR3 is TGTGCCAGCAGCAACATCGGAAACGAGCAGTTCTTC. Amino acid sequence: CASSNIGNEQFF.

The rearrangement joins TRBV4-3 to TRBJ2-7, with D unresolved. Trimming took off 0 bases at V and 3 bases at J, with 12 bases between the two ends. The germline gives CDR1 LGHNA, CDR2 YSLEER. The CDR3 is 15 residues long. The CDR3 here is CASSQELVVNYEQYF. The CDR3 DNA follows: TGCGCCAGCAGCCAAGAGCTAGTTGTGAACTACGAGCAGTACTTC.

CDR3 nucleotides: TGCAGTGCTAGAGATTTGAGTTGGTCGGCGGGAGGGGTCACAGATACGCAGTATTTT. Protein: CSARDLSWSAGGVTDTQYF. J is TRBJ2-3 and V is TRBV20-1, with TRBD2 matching over 9 bases. The CDR3 contains 19 residues. Germline CDR1 and CDR2: DFQATT and SNEGSKA (reference sequence). Unmatched junction bases numbered 15, after V lost 0 bases and J lost 2 bases.

The gene calls are TRBV29-1 and TRBJ2-1; no clear D. The J call may be faulty, since TRBJ2-7 better matches the DNA end. There are 11 residues in the CDR3. Germline V gene data show CDR1 as SQVTM and CDR2 as ANQGSEA. This CDR3 reads CSVDPGPEQYF. For the CDR3, the DNA is TGCAGCGTTGATCCCGGGCCAGAGCAGTACTTC.

V is TRBV5-1 and J is TRBJ2-7; D is possibly TRBD2 (6 bases). V lost 4 bases to trimming and J lost 4 bases, with 18 bases between them. Germline V gene lookup returns CDR1 SGHRS and CDR2 YFSETQ. The length of the CDR3 is 15 residues. The CDR3 region is CASSLTMGREYEQYF. The CDR3 bases are TGCGCCAGCAGCCTTACGATGGGGCGGGAATACGAGCAGTACTTC.

This clonotype appeared once. The V gene is TRBV29-1, the J gene TRBJ2-7; D could derive from TRBD1 or TRBD2 (5 bases each). Trimming shortened V by 7 bases and J by 4 bases, and 14 bases separated the two germline ends. CDR1 is SQVTM and CDR2 is ANQGSEA in the germline V gene. This CDR3 is built from 12 residues. The CDR3 here is CSAVGDGYEQYF. CDR3 sequence (DNA): TGCAGCGCTGTGGGGGACGGATACGAGCAGTACTTC.

The gene calls are TRBV7-9 and TRBJ2-3; D is possibly TRBD1 or TRBD2 (5 bases each). This CDR3 region has 12 residues. V dropped 6 bases and J dropped 10 bases, with 14 bases sitting between them. Germline CDR1 reads SEHNR; CDR2 reads FQNEAQ (reference sequence). This chain's CDR3 is CASRSGAGSQYF. The DNA of the CDR3 is TGTGCCAGCAGGTCCGGGGCAGGATCGCAGTATTTT.

J is TRBJ2-5 and V is TRBV7-2, with a possible D match to TRBD2 (6 bases). Matching the DNA end better, TRBJ2-7 makes the J call doubtful. The length of the CDR3 is 15 residues. The V gene's germline CDR1 is SGHTA and CDR2 FQGNSA. CDR3 coding DNA: TGTGCCAGCAGCTTCCTGCCGGGCCAGGGAGGCGAGCAGTACTTC. It specifies CASSFLPGQGGEQYF.

The genes are TRBV11-2 and TRBJ1-5; D gene unclear. V was trimmed by 0 bases and J by 0 bases, leaving 6 bases between them. Germline V lookup: CDR1 SGHAT, CDR2 FQNNGV. CDR3 length equals 15 residues. The CDR3 loop reads CASSLDINSNQPQHF. The CDR3 DNA is TGTGCCAGCAGCTTAGACATCAATAGCAATCAGCCCCAGCATTTT. The complete variable domain, with remaining parts taken from reference TRBV11-2 and TRBJ1-5, reads EAGVAQSPRYKIIEKRQSVAFWCNPISGHATLYWYQQILGQGPKLLIQFQNNGVVDDSQLPKDRFSAERLKGVDSTLKIQPAKLEDSAVYLCASSLDINSNQPQHFGDGTRLSIL.

This clonotype was picked up a small number of times. The chain carries TRBV2 and TRBJ1-2, with D tentatively TRBD1 (5 bases). V lost 7 bases, J lost 4 bases, and 16 bases lay in between. Germline CDR1 reads SNHLY; CDR2 reads FYNNEI. CDR3 length equals 14 residues. CDR3 bases: TGTGCCAGCACGAGGCAGGGATTGGCCTATGGCTACACCTTC. Translating gives CASTRQGLAYGYTF.

This chain connects TRBV28 to TRBJ1-2, with D unresolved. This CDR3 spans 13 amino acids. V was clipped by 5 bases and J by 12 bases, with 19 bases between them. The V gene's germline CDR1 is MDHEN and CDR2 SYDVKM. CDR3 in DNA: TGTGCCAGCAGTCCCCCGCTGTCCCGGGAGGACACCTTC. Its protein is CASSPPLSREDTF.

The V call is TRBV2, the J call TRBJ2-1; TRBD1 matches at 7 bases. The junction had 15 bases not matched to a gene; V was cut back by 8 bases and J by 5 bases. Germline assignment: CDR1 SNHLY and CDR2 FYNNEI. The CDR3 runs 16 residues. DNA for the CDR3: TGTGCCAGCGCGATACGATCAGGACAGGTCCACAATGAGCAGTTCTTC. Its translation is CASAIRSGQVHNEQFF.

Concerning this clonotype: A read error may explain this, as a much larger clone is one base away. This chain joins TRBV7-6 and TRBJ1-1, with D perhaps TRBD1 (6 bases). Deletions cut 5 bases from V and 2 bases from J, with 9 bases between. Per the germline V gene, CDR1 is SGHVS and CDR2 is FNYEAQ. CDR3 length equals 13 residues. The CDR3: CASSRQDNTEAFF. CDR3 bases: TGTGCCAGCAGCCGACAGGACAACACTGAAGCTTTCTTT. Looking up the rest from reference TRBV7-6 and TRBJ1-1 gives the full variable domain: GAGVSQSPRYKVTKRGQDVALRCDPISGHVSLYWYRQALGQGPEFLTYFNYEAQQDKSGLPNDRFSAERPEGSISTLTIQRTEQRDSAMYRCASSRQDNTEAFFGQGTRLTVV.

The chain links TRBV30 to TRBJ2-5; D is ambiguous. The V end lost 3 bases, the J end lost 4 bases, and 6 bases lay between the germline ends. Germline V gene data show CDR1 as GTSNPN and CDR2 as SVGIG (reference sequence). The CDR3 runs 11 residues. The CDR3, as DNA: TGTGCCTGGAGCTTGGGAGAGACCCAGTACTTC. This encodes CAWSLGETQYF.

The chain uses TRBV6-5 and TRBJ2-1; 9 bases align to TRBD2. This CDR3 is built from 17 residues. Trimming at V came to 0 bases and at J to 6 bases, leaving 9 bases not matched to a gene. Germline CDR1 is MNHEY and CDR2 is SVGAGI. CDR3 bases: TGTGCCAGCAGTTACTCGATAGGGGCGGGGGGGCCCAATGAGCAGTTCTTC. Its protein is CASSYSIGAGGPNEQFF.

In this sample, this clonotype turned up a few times. This chain connects TRBV20-1 to TRBJ2-7; no reliable D call. Germline CDR1 DFQATT, CDR2 SNEGSKA (reference sequence). V was trimmed by 0 bases and J by 12 bases, leaving 12 bases between them. The CDR3 has 11 residues. CDR3: CSARDWQFSYF. In DNA form, the CDR3 reads TGCAGTGCTAGAGATTGGCAGTTTTCGTACTTC.

J is TRBJ2-2 and V is TRBV7-3, with TRBD2 matching over 7 bases. This CDR3 spans 15 amino acids. J lost 4 bases, V lost 2 bases, and 4 bases had no gene match. Per germline, CDR1 SGHTA and CDR2 FQGTGA. The CDR3 sequence: CASSLGGGTTGELFF. Written as DNA, the CDR3 is TGTGCCAGCAGCTTAGGGGGAGGGACCACCGGGGAGCTGTTTTTT.

This clonotype appeared a single time. The V call is TRBV6-2 or TRBV6-3, the J call TRBJ2-3; 9 nucleotides agree with TRBD2. The CDR3 has 16 amino acids. Per germline, CDR1 MNHEY and CDR2 SVGEGT. Trimming at V came to 2 bases and at J to 2 bases, leaving 5 bases not matched to a gene. Here the CDR3 DNA reads TGTGCCAGCAGTTACCTAGCGGGGACCTACACAGATACGCAGTATTTT. This sequence encodes CASSYLAGTYTDTQYF.

This clonotype has just one count. The genes are TRBV4-3 and TRBJ2-4; 9 bases fit TRBD2. The CDR3 loop spans 20 amino acids. CDR1 and CDR2 (germline): LGHNA, YSLEER. V lost 5 bases to trimming and J lost 1 base; unmatched junction nucleotides: 18. The DNA of the CDR3 is TGCGCCAGCAGCAGGGGTGTTCTAGCGGGACTACCTCTGGCCAAAAACATTCAGTACTTC. The encoded protein is CASSRGVLAGLPLAKNIQYF.

V usage is TRBV5-6 and J usage is TRBJ2-7, with D possibly TRBD2 on 7 matching bases. V was shortened by 9 bases and J by 5 bases, with 21 bases between the two germline ends. The CDR3 is 14 residues long. Germline-derived CDR1 and CDR2 are SGHDT and YYEEEE. The CDR3 here is CATFRGAVGDEQYF. The CDR3 nucleotides are TGTGCCACTTTCCGGGGGGCGGTAGGTGACGAGCAGTACTTC.

On this clonotype: Sequence at one end of the junction differs from germline and may be a read error. J is TRBJ2-7 and V is TRBV4-2, with 9 bases aligning to TRBD1. From germline, CDR1 is LGHNA and CDR2 YNFKEQ. This CDR3 is built from 15 residues. The CDR3 coding sequence is TGTGCCGGCAGCCAAGATAAGGGACAGGGCTACGAGCAGTACTTC. It translates to CAGSQDKGQGYEQYF.

This clonotype was found a few times. The chain joins TRBV4-3 to TRBJ2-1; D gene ambiguous. CDR1 and CDR2 from the germline V gene are LGHNA and YSLEER. This CDR3 comprises 19 residues. Trimming took off 0 bases at V and 5 bases at J, with 23 bases between the two ends. The CDR3 spells CASSQDRTGGVARDNEQFF. In nucleotides, the CDR3 is TGCGCCAGCAGCCAAGATCGAACCGGTGGGGTAGCCAGAGACAATGAGCAGTTCTTC.

This chain uses TRBV20-1 with TRBJ2-7; 12 bases match TRBD2. V shed 2 bases, J shed 2 bases, and the junction held 7 bases outside the gene matches. Germline V gene data show CDR1 as DFQATT and CDR2 as SNEGSKA (reference sequence). The CDR3 runs to 16 residues. The CDR3 DNA reads TGCAGTGCTAGATCCCCTCTAGCGGGGGGGACCTACGAGCAGTACTTC. It codes for CSARSPLAGGTYEQYF.

This chain connects TRBV7-2 to TRBJ2-5, with D possibly being TRBD2 (5 bases). V lost 4 bases and J lost 2, with 17 bases in between. The CDR3 is 16 residues long. Germline V CDR1 and CDR2: SGHTA, FQGNSA. The CDR3 DNA is TGTGCCAGCAGCTCTAGCCATAGGATAGGACAAGAGACCCAGTACTTC. This encodes CASSSSHRIGQETQYF.

The V and J genes are TRBV7-8 and TRBJ2-7; tentative D call: TRBD2 (6 bases). The J call may be wrong; the DNA end is better matched by TRBJ2-5. The CDR3 covers 14 residues. Germline CDR1 SGHVS, CDR2 FQNEAQ. CDR3 in amino acids: CASSLKGLGGTQYF. CDR3 coding DNA: TGTGCCAGCAGCTTAAAGGGGTTGGGGGGGACCCAGTACTTC.

This clonotype was detected only a few times. The chain recombines TRBV20-1 with TRBJ2-3; TRBD2 matches 11 bases. Per the germline V gene, CDR1 is DFQATT and CDR2 is SNEGSKA (reference sequence). The trim removed 5 bases at V and 3 bases at J, leaving 7 bases unmatched. This CDR3 has 15 amino acids. CDR3 region: CSAGSSGRRTDTQYF. Here the CDR3 DNA reads TGCAGTGCTGGCTCTAGCGGGAGGAGGACAGATACGCAGTATTTT.

V and J are TRBV3-1 and TRBJ1-5; 12 positions match TRBD1. Trimming took 1 base from V and 6 from J; bases not matched to a gene: 4. CDR3 length: 16 residues. Germline V lookup: CDR1 LGHDT, CDR2 YNNKEL (reference sequence). CDR3 coding DNA: TGTGCCAGCAGCCAAGCCGGGACAGGGGGCGGTCAGCCCCAGCATTTT. Translation gives CASSQAGTGGGQPQHF.